These T cell receptor beta chains were read from a single sample in a study of cytomegalovirus exposure and HLA in healthy donors. The assay was immunoSEQ multiplex PCR, and TCRdb's table has in-frame clones only and misses some. The sample has 200,000 or so clones; 82% are singletons. The specimen sequenced was PBMCs. These receptors originate from a boy aged 2 to 10 in good health and CMV-seronegative. The CDR3 runs from the conserved cysteine through the conserved F or W. A D gene is named only where the DNA matches it firmly. Not all rows give a size; the values are once, few, many and, for expanded clones, a class.

>TRBD2|few|TRBV2|TRBJ2-1
CASRDNLAGGYNEQFF
TGTGCCAGCAGGGACAATCTAGCGGGGGGTTACAATGAGCAGTTCTTC
>TRBD2|NA|TRBV2|TRBJ2-5
CASSGTSGETQYF
TGTGCCAGCAGTGGGACTAGCGGAGAGACCCAGTACTTC
>TRBD2|NA|TRBV12-5|TRBJ2-1
CASAIDSGGWNEQFF
TGTGCTAGTGCGATCGATAGCGGGGGGTGGAATGAGCAGTTCTTC
>TRBD1|NA|TRBV30|TRBJ2-1
CAWSIKNRDSSKFFF
TGTGCCTGGAGCATCAAGAACAGGGACAGCTCAAAGTTTTTCTTC
>TRBD2|NA|TRBV7-3|TRBJ2-7
CASSLGPAGAHEQYF
TGTGCCAGCAGCTTAGGGCCAGCGGGGGCCCACGAGCAGTACTTC
>TRBD1|NA|TRBV5-1|TRBJ2-1
CASSFDRVYNEQFF
TGCGCCAGCAGCTTTGACAGGGTTTACAATGAGCAGTTCTTC
>TRBD2|NA|TRBV9|TRBJ2-2
CASSDPLAGEPDTGELFF
TGTGCCAGCAGCGACCCGCTAGCGGGGGAACCGGACACCGGGGAGCTGTTTTTT
>NA|once|TRBV2|TRBJ1-1
CASSAGISMNTEAFF
TGTGCCAGCAGCGCGGGGATCAGCATGAACACTGAAGCTTTCTTT
>NA|NA|TRBV4-1|TRBJ2-7
CASSQGTVGPYEQYF
TGCGCCAGCAGCCAAGGGACAGTAGGGCCCTACGAGCAGTACTTC
>NA|NA|TRBV11-2|TRBJ1-1
CASSLPTGEAFF
TGTGCCAGCAGCTTACCGACAGGTGAAGCTTTCTTT
>NA|NA|TRBV15|TRBJ2-5
CATSRDPPGRGEETQYF
TGTGCCACCAGCAGAGATCCGCCGGGGAGGGGGGAAGAGACCCAGTACTTC
>TRBD1|NA|TRBV4-3|TRBJ1-2
CASSPEQDRLNGYTF
TGCGCCAGCAGCCCGGAGCAGGACAGGTTAAATGGCTACACCTTC
>NA|few|TRBV5-1|TRBJ2-7
CASSLAGPYEQYF
TGCGCCAGCAGCTTGGCAGGGCCTTACGAGCAGTACTTC
>NA|NA|TRBV7-9|TRBJ2-3
CASMGKGVGTDTQYF
TGTGCCAGCATGGGGAAAGGGGTAGGCACAGATACGCAGTATTTT
>TRBD2|NA|TRBV9|TRBJ2-3
CASSVGGSGDYTQYF
TGTGCCAGCAGCGTAGGGGGTAGCGGGGATTATACGCAGTATTTT
>NA|NA|TRBV6-5|TRBJ2-2
CASSYSGGVPGELFF
TGTGCCAGCAGTTACTCGGGGGGAGTACCCGGGGAGCTGTTTTTT
>NA|NA|TRBV6-5|TRBJ2-7
CASSYSNRGGYEQYF
TGTGCCAGCAGTTACTCGAATAGGGGGGGATACGAGCAGTACTTC
>NA|NA|TRBV5-4|TRBJ2-5
CASSSNREETQYF
TGTGCCAGCAGCTCAAACAGAGAAGAGACCCAGTACTTC
>TRBD1|few|TRBV19|TRBJ1-5
CASTLKGQPGQPQHF
TGTGCCAGTACTTTAAAGGGACAGCCTGGTCAGCCCCAGCATTTT
>TRBD1|NA|TRBV5-6|TRBJ1-4
CASSLGTGGEKLFF
TGTGCCAGCAGCTTGGGGACAGGTGGCGAAAAACTGTTTTTT
>NA|NA|TRBV4-3|TRBJ2-2
CASSQEASVYTGELFF
TGCGCCAGCAGCCAAGAGGCTAGCGTGTACACCGGGGAGCTGTTTTTT
>TRBD2|NA|TRBV4-2|TRBJ2-1
CASSLTSGGHPVDEQFF
TGTGCCAGCAGCCTCACTAGCGGGGGGCACCCTGTGGATGAGCAGTTCTTC
>TRBD1|NA|TRBV15|TRBJ1-5
CATSRDRGSNQPQHF
TGTGCCACCAGCCGGGACAGGGGTAGCAATCAGCCCCAGCATTTT
>NA|NA|TRBV30|TRBJ1-1
CARQARGATFF
TGTGCCAGACAAGCACGCGGGGCAACTTTCTTT
>NA|NA|TRBV28|TRBJ2-3
CASSRLVGTDTQYF
TGTGCCAGCAGTAGACTAGTGGGGACAGATACGCAGTATTTT
>TRBD2|NA|TRBV29-1|TRBJ2-5
CSAGGAGGLETQYF
TGCAGCGCCGGGGGGGCGGGGGGGCTTGAGACCCAGTACTTC
>NA|once|TRBV4-1|TRBJ2-4
CASSHGTPGPKNIQYF
TGCGCCAGCAGCCACGGGACACCGGGGCCCAAAAACATTCAGTACTTC
>TRBD1|NA|TRBV7-2|TRBJ1-2
CASSLGQGSGGYTF
TGTGCCAGCAGCTTAGGACAGGGAAGCGGAGGCTACACCTTC
>NA|NA|TRBV5-1|TRBJ2-5
CASSLYIKETQYF
TGCGCCAGCAGCTTGTATATTAAAGAGACCCAGTACTTC
>TRBD2|NA|TRBV13|TRBJ2-3
CASSRWTGGPSDTQYF
TGTGCCAGCAGTCGCTGGACGGGGGGGCCCTCAGATACGCAGTATTTT